The T cell receptor beta chain described here comes from a study of patients and donors after allogeneic stem cell transplantation. One entry per CDR3 protein, called by TCRdb with MiXCR from the RT-PCR reads. This table has about 16,000 distinct CDR3 sequences, approximately 25% appearing once. The germline V and J ends were trimmed by 4 bases and 0 bases, with 10 bases remaining between them. The germline V gene has CDR1 SGHRS and CDR2 YFSETQ. The CDR3 totals 15 residues. The chain recombines TRBV5-1 with TRBJ2-2; D is possibly TRBD1 (6 bases). The origin of this receptor is a human donor who was either an allogeneic HSCT recipient or a stem cell or donor lymphocyte infusion donor (not recorded which). It is not recorded whose cells these are; they may come from a transplant donor. The sequenced material came from blood, either unsorted or a sorted T cell fraction (not recorded which). The CDR3 loop is CASSRDIANTGELFF. Written as DNA, the CDR3 is TGCGCCAGCAGCCGGGACATTGCGAACACCGGGGAGCTGTTTTTT.